This entry features one TCR beta chain sequence. Its antigen is not identified. Repertoires were generated with immunoSEQ multiplex PCR, while TCRdb's copy carries only in-frame clones and drops some. Here the sample spans 45,000 or so clones, approximately 95% being singletons. These data originate in a study of T cells in tuberculosis. Study-level background: The T cells targeted glucose monomycolate, a mycobacterial lipid, via CD1B. Study-wide findings and caveats: Using the GMM-specific repertoire gave nearly 90% accuracy versus roughly 68% with motifs. Active tuberculosis patients had shorter CDR3-alpha; the beta difference was nonsignificant.

The V end lost 2 bases, the J end lost 4 bases, and 13 bases lay between the germline ends. CDR3 length: 15 amino acids. Looked up from germline, CDR1 is LGHNA and CDR2 is YSLEER. The chain couples TRBV4-3 to TRBJ2-3; D not certain. This clonotype was obtained from a donor aged 10 to 29 with latent tuberculosis or without tuberculosis infection. Material for sequencing was PBMCs. CDR3 DNA sequence: TGCGCCAGCAGCCAACACACTACCCTCGCAGATACGCAGTATTTT. It translates to CASSQHTTLADTQYF.